The next 4 T cell receptor beta chains were all read from a single sample in a study of PD-1 blockade in classical Hodgkin lymphoma. Sequencing used immunoSEQ multiplex PCR; TCRdb keeps in-frame clones, though not all of them. Among some 21,000 clones listed, around 68% were seen once. All patients relapsed after autologous stem cell transplantation, and brentuximab vedotin exposure varied. The sample was peripheral blood mononuclear cells (PBMCs), taken at baseline. All receptors come from a human donor with classical Hodgkin lymphoma.

This clone showed up just a few times. V gene TRBV15 combines with J gene TRBJ1-6; D uncertain. Germline loops: CDR1 LNHNV, CDR2 YYDKDF (reference sequence). The CDR3 totals 17 residues. Trimming stripped 0 bases from V and 7 bases from J, with 16 bases between. This chain's CDR3 is CATSRDKLGRGNSPLHF. CDR3 sequence (DNA): TGTGCCACCAGCAGAGATAAGCTCGGCCGCGGCAATTCACCCCTCCACTTT.

The chain links TRBV15 to TRBJ1-1; 10 bases are a match to TRBD1. Germline V gene lookup returns CDR1 LNHNV and CDR2 YYDKDF (reference sequence). The CDR3 loop spans 19 amino acids. J gave up 1 base and V 0 bases, and 11 bases lay outside the gene matches. For the CDR3, the DNA is TGTGCCACCAGCAGAGATCGAGGGGACAGGGGTAGAGGGAACACTGAAGCTTTCTTT. Protein: CATSRDRGDRGRGNTEAFF. Filled out from reference TRBV15 and TRBJ1-1, the complete variable domain reads DAMVIQNPRYQVTQFGKPVTLSCSQTLNHNVMYWYQQKSSQAPKLLFHYYDKDFNNEADTPDNFQSRRPNTSFCFLDIRSPGLGDTAMYLCATSRDRGDRGRGNTEAFFGQGTRLTVV.

The chain couples TRBV27 to TRBJ2-1; D is ambiguous. The V gene's germline CDR1 is MNHEY and CDR2 SMNVEV (reference sequence). The CDR3 is 13 amino acids. The V gene lost 5 bases and the J gene lost 0 bases, with 5 bases spanning the gap. The CDR3 bases are TGTGCCAGCAGTCCCTACTCCTACAATGAGCAGTTCTTC. Protein product: CASSPYSYNEQFF.

Details on this clone: With only one base between it and a far larger clone, this is likely a read error. The V gene is TRBV5-5, the J gene TRBJ1-5; TRBD1 is a possible D gene (5 bases). CDR3 size: 15 residues. Germline CDR1 SGHKS, CDR2 YYEKEE (reference sequence). V gave up 1 base and J gave up 0 bases, with 8 bases separating them. The CDR3 DNA is TGTGCCAGCAGCTTGCAGGGTTATAGCAATCAGCCCCAGCATTTT. Translated, it gives CASSLQGYSNQPQHF.